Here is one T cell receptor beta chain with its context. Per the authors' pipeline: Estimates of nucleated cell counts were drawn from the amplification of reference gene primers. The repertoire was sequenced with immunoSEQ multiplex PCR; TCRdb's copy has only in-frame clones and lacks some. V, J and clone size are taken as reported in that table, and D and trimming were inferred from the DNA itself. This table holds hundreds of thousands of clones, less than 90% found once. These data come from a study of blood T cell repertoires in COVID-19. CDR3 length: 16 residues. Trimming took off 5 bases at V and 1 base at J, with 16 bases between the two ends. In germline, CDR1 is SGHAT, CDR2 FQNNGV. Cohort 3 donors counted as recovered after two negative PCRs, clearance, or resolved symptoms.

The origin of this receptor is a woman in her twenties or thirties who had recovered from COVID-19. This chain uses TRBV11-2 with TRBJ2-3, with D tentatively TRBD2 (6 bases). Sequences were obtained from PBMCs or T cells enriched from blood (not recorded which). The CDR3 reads CASSLLAFSGTDTQYF. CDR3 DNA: TGTGCCAGCAGCCTACTAGCATTTTCGGGCACAGATACGCAGTATTTT.